This T cell receptor beta chain was found in a study of blood T cell repertoires in COVID-19. Looking at the study overall: COVID-19 samples from acute and convalescent phases originated in the United States, Italy and Spain.

Sequencing was performed with immunoSEQ multiplex PCR; in TCRdb, only in-frame clones are kept and a portion is missing. Among a few hundred thousand clones listed, more than 75% were seen once. The CDR3 runs to 13 residues. Trimming pared 7 bases from V and 4 bases from J, leaving 13 bases between. Per germline, CDR1 LGHNT and CDR2 FRNRAP. Sequencing used PBMCs or T cells enriched from blood (not recorded which). The receptor's source is a young woman who had recovered from COVID-19. The rearrangement uses TRBV12-5 and TRBJ1-1; TRBD1 might be the D (5 bases). CDR3 sequence reads: CASAPPGGTEAFF. CDR3 bases: TGTGCTAGTGCCCCTCCGGGGGGCACTGAAGCTTTCTTT.